Sequencing of this T cell receptor (beta chain) was carried out in a study of T cells in Graves' hyperthyroidism and ophthalmopathy. Overall study results and limits: Researchers found most expanded thyroid clonotypes above 0.001 in blood as well.

Exclusion criteria comprised uncontrolled infection, other autoimmune disease, pregnancy or lactation. Clinicians diagnosed patients from clinical symptoms, serum thyroxine and TRAb, thyroid ultrasound and orbital computed tomography. Fresh peripheral blood, under 13 ml, yielded the PBMCs. The V segment lost 3 bases and the J segment 0 bases; nucleotides outside the gene matches: 8. This CDR3 has 17 residues. With respect to this clonotype: Its specificity is unknown.

RNA transcripts served as the template for amplifying TCR beta CDR3 regions. RT-PCR in the first round (using the HTBI primer set) targeted the TCR CDR3. Each CDR3 protein is one row after TCRdb ran MiXCR on the multiplex PCR reads. Seen here are approximately 330,000 distinct CDR3 sequences, around 20% observed once, and the top ten hold 50% to 65%. The receptor's source is a woman aged 50 to 60 with Graves' hyperthyroidism. The V gene is TRBV12-3 or TRBV12-4, the J gene TRBJ1-5; TRBD1 matches 7 bases. The sequencing sample was made of blood. The CDR3 protein is CASSFIRDSYSNQPQHF. In nucleotides, the CDR3 is TGTGCCAGCAGTTTCATCCGGGACAGCTATAGCAATCAGCCCCAGCATTTT.